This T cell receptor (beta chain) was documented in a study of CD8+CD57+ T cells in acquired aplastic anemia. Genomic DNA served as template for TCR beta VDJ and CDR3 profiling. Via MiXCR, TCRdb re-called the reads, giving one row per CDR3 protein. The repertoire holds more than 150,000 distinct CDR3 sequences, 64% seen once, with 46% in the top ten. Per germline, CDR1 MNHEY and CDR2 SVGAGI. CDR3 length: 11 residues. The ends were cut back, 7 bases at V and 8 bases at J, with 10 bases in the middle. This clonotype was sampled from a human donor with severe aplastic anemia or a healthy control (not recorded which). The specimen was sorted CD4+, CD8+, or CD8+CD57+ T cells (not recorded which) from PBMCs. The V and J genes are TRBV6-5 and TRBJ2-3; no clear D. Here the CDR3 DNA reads TGTGCCAGCACAGGCGTCGGTACGCAGTATTTT. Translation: CASTGVGTQYF.